The 11 T cell receptor beta chains reported below all come from one sample, sequenced in a study of blood T cell repertoires in COVID-19. Some clones are missing from TCRdb's copy, which holds only in-frame ones; the method was immunoSEQ multiplex PCR. The sample holds 150,000 or so clones, about 90% seen once. The sequencing sample was made of PBMCs or T cells enriched from blood (not recorded which). The receptors derive from a middle-aged woman who had been exposed to COVID-19.

This chain connects TRBV27 to TRBJ1-4; D may be TRBD1 (5 bases). From germline, CDR1 is MNHEY and CDR2 SMNVEV (reference sequence). The CDR3 sequence is 14 residues long. Trimming removed 6 bases from V and 4 bases from J, with 12 bases in between. Here the CDR3 DNA reads TGTGCCAGCAGCCTGGGGCCGAGTAATGAAAAACTGTTTTTT. It yields the protein CASSLGPSNEKLFF.

The V call is TRBV5-4, the J call TRBJ1-1; no definite D call. The CDR3 is made up of 16 amino acids. V shed 0 bases and J shed 4 bases, with 16 bases lying between them. From germline, CDR1 is SGHNT and CDR2 YYREEE (reference sequence). In DNA, the CDR3 is TGTGCCAGCAGCTTGGAAAGGGAGGTCTGGGCCACTGAAGCTTTCTTT. Translated, it gives CASSLEREVWATEAFF.

This sequence joins TRBV29-1 and TRBJ1-1; no clear D. This CDR3 region has 12 residues. CDR1 and CDR2 from the germline V gene are SQVTM and ANQGSEA. V was clipped by 7 bases and J by 1 base, with 10 bases between them. The CDR3 protein is CSASYTNTEAFF. The DNA of the CDR3 is TGCAGCGCTTCATACACGAACACTGAAGCTTTCTTT.

The chain carries TRBV24-1 and TRBJ2-3, with unresolved D. The CDR3 has 13 amino acids. Per the germline V gene, CDR1 is KGHDR and CDR2 is SFDVKD. V was clipped by 7 bases and J by 2 bases, with 9 bases between them. CDR3 region: CATSRAPTDTQYF. In nucleotides, the CDR3 is TGTGCCACCAGCCGCGCCCCCACAGATACGCAGTATTTT.

CDR3 coding DNA: TGTGCCAGCAGCGTTAGTACAGGAGCCAGCACAGATACGCAGTATTTT. As protein: CASSVSTGASTDTQYF. The chain links TRBV9 to TRBJ2-3, with D tentatively TRBD1 (5 bases). This CDR3 has 16 amino acids. V was shortened by 2 bases and J by 0 bases, with 13 bases between the two germline ends. Germline V gene data show CDR1 as SGDLS and CDR2 as YYNGEE.

V and J are TRBV7-9 and TRBJ1-1, with 9 bases lining up with TRBD1. V gave up 5 bases and J gave up 6 bases; unmatched junction bases: 7. There are 14 residues in the CDR3. The V gene's germline CDR1 is SEHNR and CDR2 FQNEAQ (reference sequence). This CDR3 reads CASSPRDRVSEAFF. CDR3 in DNA: TGTGCCAGCAGCCCCCGGGACAGGGTATCTGAAGCTTTCTTT.

The chain combines TRBV10-3 with TRBJ2-7, with 9 bases fitting TRBD2. V trimming: 3 bases; J trimming: 5 bases; junction bases outside the gene matches: 11. The CDR3 runs to 16 residues. Per germline, CDR1 ENHRY and CDR2 SYGVKD. The CDR3 DNA reads TGTGCCATCAGTGAAGTCGGCGGGGGGGTCCAGAACGAGCAGTACTTC. Protein sequence: CAISEVGGGVQNEQYF.

This clone was seen just once. V is TRBV6-5 and J is TRBJ2-7; the match to TRBD1 covers 10 bases. Germline V gene sequence: CDR1 MNHEY, CDR2 SVGAGI. Unmatched junction bases numbered 6, after V lost 6 bases and J lost 7 bases. This CDR3 has 13 amino acids. The CDR3 is CASSVTGGYEQYF. In DNA form, the CDR3 reads TGTGCCAGCAGCGTGACAGGGGGCTATGAGCAGTACTTC.

V gene TRBV19 combines with J gene TRBJ2-7, with D possibly matching TRBD2 (5 bases). Germline loops: CDR1 LNHDA, CDR2 SQIVND (reference sequence). The CDR3 is made up of 14 amino acids. V was cut by 3 bases and J by 2 bases, with 11 bases left in between. CDR3 in DNA: TGTGCCAGTAGTATGAGGGTCTATCCCTACGAGCAGTACTTC. This encodes CASSMRVYPYEQYF. The whole variable domain, remainder taken from reference TRBV19 and TRBJ2-7, is DGGITQSPKYLFRKEGQNVTLSCEQNLNHDAMYWYRQDPGQGLRLIYYSQIVNDFQKGDIAEGYSVSREKKESFPLTVTSAQKNPTAFYLCASSMRVYPYEQYFGPGTRLTVT.

The rearrangement links TRBV12-5 to TRBJ2-7; 9 bases are shared with TRBD1. V lost 5 bases, J lost 3 bases, and 8 bases stayed unmatched. This CDR3 has 15 amino acids. Per the germline V gene, CDR1 is LGHNT and CDR2 is FRNRAP. The CDR3 protein is CASGDGDRVLYEQYF. In DNA form, the CDR3 reads TGTGCTAGTGGTGACGGGGACAGGGTCCTCTACGAGCAGTACTTC.

The rearrangement links TRBV5-1 to TRBJ1-2; no clear D gene. The V and J ends lost 0 bases and 6 bases respectively, with 15 bases between them. Germline V gene lookup returns CDR1 SGHRS and CDR2 YFSETQ. CDR3 length: 15 amino acids. CDR3 nucleotides: TGCGCCAGCAGCTTGGGGTCCACCGGAGACGATGGCTACACCTTC. It encodes CASSLGSTGDDGYTF.